This T cell receptor (beta chain) was captured by sequencing in a study of blood T cell repertoires in COVID-19. Study at large: Collection of acute and convalescent COVID-19 samples took place in the United States, Italy and Spain. The analysed material was cDNA or gDNA that came from T cells, B-cell-depleted T cells, or PBMCs.

The CDR3 extends over 17 amino acids. Trimming cost V 2 bases and J 5 bases; bases outside gene matches: 12. Germline CDR1 and CDR2: LNHDA and SQIVND (reference sequence). Authors' analysis steps: Estimation of nucleated cell counts relied on the amplification of reference gene primers. This table comes from immunoSEQ multiplex PCR, and its TCRdb copy is limited to in-frame clones, with some not included. Clone size and V and J calls were adopted from that table, with D and trimming inferred from the DNA. The top ten hold roughly 12% of the sample, which has 210,000 or so clones, 82% seen once. The rearrangement links TRBV19 to TRBJ2-4, with 7 nucleotides matching TRBD2. This receptor was taken from a middle-aged woman with acute or convalescent COVID-19. The sequenced sample was peripheral blood. The CDR3 sequence is CASSIIQGRSGENIQYF. The DNA of the CDR3 is TGTGCCAGTAGTATAATTCAGGGAAGAAGCGGGGAAAACATTCAGTACTTC.